The 25 T cell receptor beta chains reported below all come from one sample, sequenced in a study of T cell responses to AZD1222 COVID-19 vaccine. Sequencing used immunoSEQ multiplex PCR; TCRdb keeps in-frame clones, though not all of them. The sample lists some 150,000 clones, 70% to 90% occurring once. Sample: peripheral blood, taken on day 0 of AZD1222 vaccination. These receptors all stem from an adult in good health.

The chain joins TRBV6-6 to TRBJ1-5; 10 positions agree with TRBD1. The germline gives CDR1 MNHNY, CDR2 SVGAGI (reference sequence). The CDR3 has 15 amino acids. V was pared by 9 bases and J by 6 bases, with 11 bases of the junction left unmatched. The CDR3 nucleotides read TGTGCCAGTCAAGGGGACAGGGGAGGGAGTCAGCCCCAGCATTTT. Translated, it gives CASQGDRGGSQPQHF.

The chain recombines TRBV6-5 with TRBJ2-3; possible D gene TRBD1, 6 bases. The V gene lost 2 bases and the J gene lost 2 bases, with 11 bases spanning the gap. The CDR3 has 15 amino acids. From germline, CDR1 is MNHEY and CDR2 SVGAGI. The DNA of the CDR3 is TGTGCCAGCAGTTACAGGACAGACAACACAGATACGCAGTATTTT. Its protein is CASSYRTDNTDTQYF.

This chain uses TRBV24-1 with TRBJ2-3; D is unresolved. This CDR3 is built from 13 residues. Between the trimmed V and J ends, which lost 2 bases and 7 bases, there was a span of 9 bases. Per the germline V gene, CDR1 is KGHDR and CDR2 is SFDVKD. In nucleotides, the CDR3 is TGTGCCACCAGTGATTCTGGTAGGCATACGCAGTATTTT. The encoded protein is CATSDSGRHTQYF.

The CDR3 nucleotides are TGTGCCAGCAGACAGGGCTACTCTGGAAACACCATATATTTT. Translated, it gives CASRQGYSGNTIYF. The J gene is TRBJ1-3, the V gene TRBV6-5; D possibly corresponds to TRBD1 (6 bases). The CDR3 is 14 residues long. The V and J ends lost 6 bases and 0 bases respectively, with 9 bases between them. Germline CDR1 reads MNHEY; CDR2 reads SVGAGI.

The chain links TRBV5-4 to TRBJ1-2; 9 bases agree with TRBD1. V lost 4 bases and J lost 3; bases outside the gene matches: 10. Germline V gene data show CDR1 as SGHNT and CDR2 as YYREEE (reference sequence). The CDR3 covers 16 residues. The DNA of the CDR3 is TGTGCCAGCAGCCTACAGGGGGCAACCTTGGACTATGGCTACACCTTC. It is translated as CASSLQGATLDYGYTF. Variable domain in full (rest from reference TRBV5-4 and TRBJ1-2): ETGVTQSPTHLIKTRGQQVTLRCSSQSGHNTVSWYQQALGQGPQFIFQYYREEENGRGNFPPRFSGLQFPNYSSELNVNALELDDSALYLCASSLQGATLDYGYTFGSGTRLTVV.

This chain links TRBV28 with TRBJ2-3; TRBD1 agrees at 8 bases. Germline lookup yields CDR1 MDHEN and CDR2 SYDVKM. The CDR3 totals 15 residues. The V and J ends lost 2 bases and 5 bases, in that order; junction bases with no gene match: 6. CDR3 in DNA: TGTGCCAGCAGTTTAGGCAGGGGGCGGGGAGATACGCAGTATTTT. Its translation: CASSLGRGRGDTQYF.

The chain is built from TRBV4-2 and TRBJ2-7; 8 nucleotides line up with TRBD2. CDR3 length equals 14 residues. Trimming cost V 1 base and J 2 bases; bases outside gene matches: 1. CDR1 LGHNA and CDR2 YNFKEQ come from the germline V gene. CDR3 nucleotide sequence: TGTGCCAGCAGCCAAGTTAGCGGGGCCTACGAGCAGTACTTC. It codes for CASSQVSGAYEQYF.

CDR3 DNA sequence: TGTGCCAGCAGTTACGGGGTGAGCGGAGATACGCAGTATTTT. Translated: CASSYGVSGDTQYF. This chain joins TRBV6-2 or TRBV6-3 and TRBJ2-3; tentative D call: TRBD2 (5 bases). The CDR3 covers 14 residues. Per the germline V gene, CDR1 is MNHEY and CDR2 is SVGEGT. Trimming left V 2 bases short and J 5 bases short, with 11 bases between.

This chain links TRBV9 with TRBJ2-2, with a possible D match to TRBD2 (7 bases). The CDR3 is 16 residues long. Germline CDR1 SGDLS, CDR2 YYNGEE. Trimming cost V 3 bases and J 2 bases, with 14 bases left between them. The CDR3: CASSEGGKSNTGELFF. The CDR3, as DNA: TGTGCCAGCAGCGAGGGGGGGAAAAGTAACACCGGGGAGCTGTTTTTT.

In its sample, this clone was seen once. This chain joins TRBV5-3 and TRBJ1-2; perhaps TRBD1 as D (5 bases). TRBV5-3 is flagged as an ORF with uncertain function. V dropped 4 bases and J dropped 3 bases, with 16 bases sitting between them. This CDR3 comprises 15 residues. DNA for the CDR3: TGTGCCAGAAGCCTTCGGGGGGGAGGAGACTATGGCTACACCTTC. Its translation: CARSLRGGGDYGYTF.

The chain joins TRBV28 to TRBJ1-6; 8 positions agree with TRBD1. Per the germline V gene, CDR1 is MDHEN and CDR2 is SYDVKM. CDR3 size: 14 residues. The V gene end was trimmed by 6 bases and the J gene end by 9 bases; junction bases not matched to a gene: 7. In nucleotides, the CDR3 is TGTGCCAGCAGCCCCACAGGGGGAGGTTCACCCCTCCACTTT. Residues: CASSPTGGGSPLHF.

The rearrangement uses TRBV6-5 and TRBJ1-1, with 8 bases fitting TRBD1. The junction had 4 bases not matched to a gene; V was cut back by 7 bases and J by 3 bases. This CDR3 contains 13 residues. CDR1 is MNHEY and CDR2 is SVGAGI in the germline V gene. Written as DNA, the CDR3 is TGTGCCAGCACGCTGACAGGGGACACTGAAGCTTTCTTT. Residues: CASTLTGDTEAFF.

The chain has TRBV27 and TRBJ2-3; perhaps TRBD1 as D (6 bases). The germline V gene encodes CDR1 MNHEY and CDR2 SMNVEV (reference sequence). V shed 3 bases and J shed 1 base, with 14 bases lying between them. CDR3 length: 16 amino acids. CDR3 sequence reads: CASSFSDRRGTDTQYF. The DNA for the CDR3 is TGTGCCAGCAGTTTCTCGGACAGACGGGGCACAGATACGCAGTATTTT.

The chain employs TRBV7-2 and TRBJ2-2; 8 bases line up with TRBD2. V dropped 3 bases and J dropped 1; count of bases not matched to a gene: 1. The germline V gene has CDR1 SGHTA and CDR2 FQGNSA. The CDR3 consists of 15 residues. The chain's CDR3 is CASSFSGKNTGELFF. CDR3 in DNA: TGTGCCAGCAGCTTTAGCGGGAAGAACACCGGGGAGCTGTTTTTT. The full variable domain, with the rest looked up from reference TRBV7-2 and TRBJ2-2, is GAGVSQSPSNKVTEKGKDVELRCDPISGHTALYWYRQSLGQGLEFLIYFQGNSAPDKSGLPSDRFSAERTGGSVSTLTIQRTQQEDSAVYLCASSFSGKNTGELFFGEGSRLTVL.

The chain has TRBV4-3 and TRBJ1-5; tentatively, D is TRBD1 (5 bases). V lost 3 bases, J lost 1 base, and 10 bases lay in between. Germline lookup yields CDR1 LGHNA and CDR2 YSLEER. This CDR3 comprises 15 residues. The CDR3 spells CASSQYRDSNQPQHF. CDR3 sequence (DNA): TGCGCCAGCAGCCAGTACCGGGACAGCAATCAGCCCCAGCATTTT.

V and J are TRBV14 and TRBJ2-3; D is possibly TRBD2 (5 bases). This CDR3 spans 17 amino acids. Trimming removed 2 bases at V and 6 bases at J, with 21 bases between. Per germline, CDR1 SGHDN and CDR2 FVKESK. In nucleotides, the CDR3 is TGTGCCAGCAGCCAATTCCGCGAGCGGATAGCTGGGGATACGCAGTATTTT. Its translation: CASSQFRERIAGDTQYF.

The chain joins TRBV15 to TRBJ1-1; 8 bases fit TRBD1. The CDR3 consists of 14 residues. V was pared by 1 base and J by 11 bases, with 9 bases of the junction left unmatched. Germline V CDR1 and CDR2: LNHNV, YYDKDF (reference sequence). The CDR3 loop reads CATSRGTGTISAFF. CDR3 DNA: TGTGCCACCAGCAGAGGGACAGGGACGATATCGGCTTTCTTT.

The genes are TRBV6-5 and TRBJ2-3, with unresolved D. Germline loops: CDR1 MNHEY, CDR2 SVGAGI. Trimming removed 6 bases at V and 6 bases at J, with 7 bases between. The CDR3 loop spans 11 amino acids. The CDR3 region has the DNA TGTGCCAGCAGCCATAGCGATACGCAGTATTTT. The encoded protein is CASSHSDTQYF.

This clone was found a few times. Other DNA sequences in this specimen translate into the identical CDR3. The J gene is TRBJ2-2, the V gene TRBV6-5; 9 bases match TRBD1. Germline values: CDR1 MNHEY, CDR2 SVGAGI. V lost 0 bases and J lost 6; bases outside the gene matches: 5. The CDR3 loop spans 16 amino acids. CDR3 amino acids: CASSYSGTGRAGELFF. The CDR3 DNA is TGTGCCAGCAGTTACTCAGGGACAGGGCGGGCCGGGGAGCTGTTTTTT.

The chain has TRBV2 and TRBJ2-7, with D possibly matching TRBD2 (5 bases). Germline V gene sequence: CDR1 SNHLY, CDR2 FYNNEI. V shed 2 bases and J shed 0 bases, with 8 bases lying between them. The CDR3 loop spans 14 amino acids. The CDR3 is CASSEKEVSYEQYF. CDR3 coding DNA: TGTGCCAGCAGTGAAAAGGAGGTCTCCTACGAGCAGTACTTC.

The V call is TRBV27, the J call TRBJ1-5; perhaps TRBD1 as D (5 bases). The germline CDR1 and CDR2 sequences are MNHEY and SMNVEV (reference sequence). V gave up 4 bases and J gave up 2 bases, with 15 bases separating them. The CDR3 loop spans 16 amino acids. CDR3 region: CASSSSGAMRNQPQHF. For the CDR3, the DNA is TGTGCCAGCAGTTCTTCCGGGGCTATGCGCAATCAGCCCCAGCATTTT.

The chain combines TRBV12-3 or TRBV12-4 with TRBJ2-2, with no clear D. Trimming shortened V by 3 bases and J by 6 bases, and 2 bases separated the two germline ends. The CDR3 has 11 amino acids. The CDR3: CASSFAGELFF. CDR3 sequence (DNA): TGTGCCAGCAGTTTTGCCGGGGAGCTGTTTTTT.

The chain carries TRBV14 and TRBJ2-2; either TRBD1 or TRBD2 may supply D (6 bases each). This CDR3 is built from 15 residues. Trimming pared 4 bases from V and 1 base from J, leaving 10 bases between. Looked up from germline, CDR1 is SGHDN and CDR2 is FVKESK. The CDR3 here is CASSRRGQNTGELFF. In DNA, the CDR3 is TGTGCCAGCAGCCGGAGGGGACAGAACACCGGGGAGCTGTTTTTT.

This chain connects TRBV6-6 to TRBJ1-1; perhaps TRBD1 as D (5 bases). Deletions cut 6 bases from V and 6 bases from J, with 35 bases between. This CDR3 is built from 20 residues. Germline CDR1 is MNHNY and CDR2 is SVGAGI (reference sequence). The CDR3 DNA reads TGTGCCAGCAGCCGAAACCAGGGTACCTGGAACCTTCAGCGCTTTTCTGAAGCTTTCTTT. Translated: CASSRNQGTWNLQRFSEAFF.

This clone showed up just a few times. This sequence joins TRBV14 and TRBJ2-1, with no clear D. The CDR3 covers 13 residues. The germline gives CDR1 SGHDN, CDR2 FVKESK. The germline V and J ends were trimmed by 5 bases and 3 bases, with 8 bases remaining between them. CDR3 in DNA: TGTGCCAGCAGCGTAGACGACTACAATGAGCAGTTCTTC. This encodes CASSVDDYNEQFF.